This section outlines one T cell receptor (beta chain) sequence together with its context. Its target is unknown. CDR1 is MGHDK and CDR2 is SYGVNS in the germline V gene. The CDR3 totals 14 residues. Trimming stripped 1 base from V and 5 bases from J, with 11 bases between. The sample originates from a study of cytomegalovirus exposure and HLA in healthy donors. Study findings and constraints: The study had only CMV serostatus as immune exposure information. The study carried out a later analysis of TCR beta sequences. It associated about 15,000 of them with specific HLA alleles at a false discovery rate of 0.05.

Each donor was healthy, and each was a bone marrow donor. The primer mix had 60 Vbeta and 13 Jbeta primers. Sequencing was performed with immunoSEQ multiplex PCR; in TCRdb, only in-frame clones are kept and a portion is missing. The sample has about 69,000 clones; around four fifths are singletons. The sequence was obtained from a woman aged 30 to 39 in good health and CMV-seropositive. The gene calls are TRBV25-1 and TRBJ2-5; a weak D match, TRBD1 (5 bases). Material: PBMCs. CDR3 sequence (DNA): TGTGCCAGCAGTGAATCACGGACACTGGAGACCCAGTACTTC. Translated, it gives CASSESRTLETQYF.